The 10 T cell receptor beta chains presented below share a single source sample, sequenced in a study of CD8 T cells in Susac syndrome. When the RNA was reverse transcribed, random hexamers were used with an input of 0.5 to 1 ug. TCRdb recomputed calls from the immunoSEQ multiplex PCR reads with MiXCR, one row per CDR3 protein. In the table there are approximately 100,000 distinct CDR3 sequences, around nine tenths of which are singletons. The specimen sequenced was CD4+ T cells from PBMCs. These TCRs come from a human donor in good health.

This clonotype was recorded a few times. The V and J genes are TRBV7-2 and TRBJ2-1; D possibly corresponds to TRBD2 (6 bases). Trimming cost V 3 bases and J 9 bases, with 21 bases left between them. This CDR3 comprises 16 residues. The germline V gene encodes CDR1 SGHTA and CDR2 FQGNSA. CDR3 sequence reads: CASSLTTASGWVEQFF. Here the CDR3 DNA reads TGTGCCAGCAGCTTGACGACTGCCAGCGGGTGGGTTGAGCAGTTCTTC.

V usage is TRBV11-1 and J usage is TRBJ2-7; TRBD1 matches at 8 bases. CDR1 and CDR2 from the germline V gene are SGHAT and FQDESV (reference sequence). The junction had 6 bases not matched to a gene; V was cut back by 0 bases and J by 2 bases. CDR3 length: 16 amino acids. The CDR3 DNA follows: TGTGCCAGCAGCTTAGCCCGACAGGGGATGACCTACGAGCAGTACTTC. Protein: CASSLARQGMTYEQYF.

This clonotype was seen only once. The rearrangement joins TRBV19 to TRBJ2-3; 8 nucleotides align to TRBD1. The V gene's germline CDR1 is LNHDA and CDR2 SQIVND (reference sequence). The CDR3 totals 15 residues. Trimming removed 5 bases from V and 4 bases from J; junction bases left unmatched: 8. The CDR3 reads CASSPRGRFADTQYF. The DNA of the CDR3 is TGTGCCAGTAGTCCCAGGGGGCGATTTGCAGATACGCAGTATTTT.

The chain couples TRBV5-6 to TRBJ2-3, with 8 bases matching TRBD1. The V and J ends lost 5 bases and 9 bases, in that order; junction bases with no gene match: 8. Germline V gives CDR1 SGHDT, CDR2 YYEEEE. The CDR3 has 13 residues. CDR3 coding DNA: TGTGCCAGCAGGCCGACAGGGGTAGGGACGCAGTATTTT. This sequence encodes CASRPTGVGTQYF.

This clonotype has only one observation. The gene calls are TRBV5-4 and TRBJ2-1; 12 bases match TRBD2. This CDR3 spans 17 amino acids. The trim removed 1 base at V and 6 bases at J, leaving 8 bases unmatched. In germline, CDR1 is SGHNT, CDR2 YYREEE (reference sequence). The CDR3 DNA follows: TGTGCCAGCAGCTTGTCTCCTTTGGGACTAGCGGGCAATGAGCAGTTCTTC. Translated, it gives CASSLSPLGLAGNEQFF.

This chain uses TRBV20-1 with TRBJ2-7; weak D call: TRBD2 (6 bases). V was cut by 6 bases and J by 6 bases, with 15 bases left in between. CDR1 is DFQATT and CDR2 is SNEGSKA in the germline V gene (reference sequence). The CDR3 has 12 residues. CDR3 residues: CSAPGTPVEQYF. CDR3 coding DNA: TGCAGTGCCCCCGGGACTCCTGTCGAGCAGTACTTC.

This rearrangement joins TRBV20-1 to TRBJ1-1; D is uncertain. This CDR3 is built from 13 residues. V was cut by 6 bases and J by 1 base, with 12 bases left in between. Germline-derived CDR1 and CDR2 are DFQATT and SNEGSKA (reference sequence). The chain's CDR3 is CSAPGRENTEAFF. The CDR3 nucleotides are TGCAGTGCACCGGGGAGGGAGAACACTGAAGCTTTCTTT.

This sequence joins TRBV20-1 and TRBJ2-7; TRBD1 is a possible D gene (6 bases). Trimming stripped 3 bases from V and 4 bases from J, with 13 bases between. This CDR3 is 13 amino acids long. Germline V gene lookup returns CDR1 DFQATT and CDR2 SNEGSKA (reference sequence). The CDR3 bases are TGCAGTGCTAGGGGGACATCGGCTTACGAGCAGTACTTC. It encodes CSARGTSAYEQYF.

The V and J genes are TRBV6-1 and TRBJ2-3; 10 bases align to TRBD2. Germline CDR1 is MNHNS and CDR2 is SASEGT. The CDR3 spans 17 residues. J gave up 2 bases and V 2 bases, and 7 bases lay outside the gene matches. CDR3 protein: CASSESRTSGVTDTQYF. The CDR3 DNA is TGTGCCAGCAGTGAATCCCGGACTAGCGGAGTCACAGATACGCAGTATTTT.

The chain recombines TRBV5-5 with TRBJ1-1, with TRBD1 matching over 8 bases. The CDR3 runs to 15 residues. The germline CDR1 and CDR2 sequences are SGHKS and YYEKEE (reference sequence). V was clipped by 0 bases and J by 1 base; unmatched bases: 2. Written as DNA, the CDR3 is TGTGCCAGCAGCTTGGCCGGGACAGGGAACACTGAAGCTTTCTTT. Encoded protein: CASSLAGTGNTEAFF.